These 15 T cell receptor beta chains were sequenced from one sample in a study of T cell changes during pregnancy in multiple sclerosis (dated by TCRdb to the late 2010s). The library relied on the immunoSEQ multiplex PCR assay. Not all clones reach the TCRdb copy of this immuneACCESS table, which keeps in-frame sequences only. Checked studies attribute under half of the gap to unresolved V genes and leave the rest unexplained. In all, the sample holds under 70,000 clones, and around 91% of those were seen once. Approximately 6.5% of the sample lies in the top ten. The sequences come from peripheral blood, collected in the third trimester of pregnancy. Receptor source: a female donor in good health, enrolled as a control in a pregnancy study.

This chain connects TRBV6-5 to TRBJ1-5, with a possible D match to TRBD1 (5 bases). The germline V gene encodes CDR1 MNHEY and CDR2 SVGAGI. CDR3 length equals 12 residues. The V end lost 2 bases, the J end lost 11 bases, and 10 bases lay between the germline ends. CDR3 nucleotide sequence: TGTGCCAGCAGTTACGGGGGGATGGCCCAGCATTTT. Amino acids: CASSYGGMAQHF.

In DNA, the CDR3 is TGTGCCAGCAGTGAACTGATCTCCGGGACAGTCAATGAAAAACTGTTTTTT. The encoded protein is CASSELISGTVNEKLFF. The chain links TRBV25-1 to TRBJ1-4; TRBD1 matches at 7 bases. The CDR3 has 17 residues. CDR1 is MGHDK, CDR2 SYGVNS, per germline. The trim removed 2 bases at V and 5 bases at J, leaving 11 bases unmatched.

The V call is TRBV15, the J call TRBJ2-5; 7 bases are shared with TRBD2. Germline V CDR1 and CDR2: LNHNV, YYDKDF (reference sequence). V trimming: 3 bases; J trimming: 5 bases; junction bases outside the gene matches: 6. This CDR3 spans 14 amino acids. The CDR3 coding sequence is TGTGCCACCAGCAGGGGCCGGGGGGATGAGACCCAGTACTTC. This codes for CATSRGRGDETQYF.

The gene calls are TRBV4-2 and TRBJ1-2; D is uncertain. V was cut by 5 bases and J by 10 bases, with 11 bases left in between. Germline V gene sequence: CDR1 LGHNA, CDR2 YNFKEQ. The CDR3 covers 11 residues. CDR3 residues: CASSSIADYTF. CDR3 coding DNA: TGTGCCAGCAGCTCGATCGCGGACTACACCTTC.

The rearrangement uses TRBV10-2 and TRBJ1-5, with a tentative D call TRBD1 (5 bases). There are 13 residues in the CDR3. The germline V and J ends were trimmed by 6 bases and 7 bases, with 13 bases remaining between them. CDR1 is WSHSY and CDR2 is SAAADI in the germline V gene. CDR3: CASRQGSEQPQHF. The CDR3 bases are TGCGCCAGCAGGCAGGGATCGGAGCAGCCCCAGCATTTT.

This clone was detected a few times. This chain joins TRBV10-1 and TRBJ2-7; D is uncertain. The V gene lost 10 bases and the J gene lost 4 bases, with 2 bases spanning the gap. The CDR3 has 8 residues. CDR1 WNHNN and CDR2 SYGVQD come from the germline V gene (reference sequence). CDR3 in amino acids: CATYEQYF. For the CDR3, the DNA is TGCGCCACATACGAGCAGTACTTC.

The chain recombines TRBV5-1 with TRBJ1-1; TRBD1 aligns across 7 bases. The V gene end was trimmed by 4 bases and the J gene end by 0 bases; junction bases not matched to a gene: 12. Per the germline V gene, CDR1 is SGHRS and CDR2 is YFSETQ. This CDR3 has 17 amino acids. The CDR3 protein is CASSGPGQLFLNTEAFF. For the CDR3, the DNA is TGCGCCAGCAGCGGACCGGGACAGCTTTTTTTGAACACTGAAGCTTTCTTT.

The rearrangement joins TRBV5-6 to TRBJ2-3; D is possibly TRBD2 (5 bases). Per germline, CDR1 SGHDT and CDR2 YYEEEE. The length of the CDR3 is 13 residues. V was cut by 4 bases and J by 0 bases, with 6 bases left in between. The CDR3 bases are TGTGCCAGCAGCGGACTTAGCACAGATACGCAGTATTTT. This encodes CASSGLSTDTQYF.

V is TRBV27 and J is TRBJ1-5; TRBD1 is a possible D gene (5 bases). Germline CDR1 MNHEY, CDR2 SMNVEV (reference sequence). V lost 5 bases to trimming and J lost 1 base, with 15 bases between them. The CDR3 has 16 amino acids. Here the CDR3 DNA reads TGTGCCAGCAGTCCGGGGGGGAGGGTCAGCAATCAGCCCCAGCATTTT. Translating it yields CASSPGGRVSNQPQHF.

The chain uses TRBV28 and TRBJ2-2; the match to TRBD1 covers 8 bases. J lost 5 bases, V lost 7 bases, and 6 bases had no gene match. Germline V gives CDR1 MDHEN, CDR2 SYDVKM. There are 14 residues in the CDR3. The CDR3 DNA sequence: TGTGCCAGCAAGACTACAGGGGGGACCGGGGAGCTGTTTTTT. Translation: CASKTTGGTGELFF.

The V gene is TRBV2, the J gene TRBJ2-3; 7 bases line up with TRBD2. The germline gives CDR1 SNHLY, CDR2 FYNNEI. The V segment lost 1 base and the J segment 4 bases; nucleotides outside the gene matches: 5. The CDR3 extends over 15 amino acids. CDR3: CASSEDSGRSDTQYF. Written as DNA, the CDR3 is TGTGCCAGCAGTGAAGACTCCGGGAGGTCAGATACGCAGTATTTT.

The chain is built from TRBV30 and TRBJ1-2, with D maybe TRBD1 (6 bases). The V end lost 0 bases, the J end lost 4 bases, and 12 bases lay between the germline ends. The V gene's germline CDR1 is GTSNPN and CDR2 SVGIG (reference sequence). The CDR3 is 14 amino acids. CDR3 nucleotides: TGTGCCTGGAGTGTACGGGGCAGGGGCTATGGCTACACCTTC. This sequence encodes CAWSVRGRGYGYTF.

The genes are TRBV5-1 and TRBJ1-3, with 9 bases identical to TRBD1. The ends lost 3 bases at V and 3 bases at J; junction bases unmatched: 7. Germline V lookup: CDR1 SGHRS, CDR2 YFSETQ. The CDR3 is made up of 16 amino acids. Written as DNA, the CDR3 is TGCGCCAGCAGCTCGGGACAGGGCATCGGTGGAAACACCATATATTTT. This gives the protein CASSSGQGIGGNTIYF. Using reference TRBV5-1 and TRBJ1-3 for the parts outside the CDR3, the full variable domain is KAGVTQTPRYLIKTRGQQVTLSCSPISGHRSVSWYQQTPGQGLQFLFEYFSETQRNKGNFPGRFSGRQFSNSRSEMNVSTLELGDSALYLCASSSGQGIGGNTIYFGEGSWLTVV.

J is TRBJ1-5 and V is TRBV5-6; 9 bases map to TRBD1. Germline-derived CDR1 and CDR2 are SGHDT and YYEEEE. The CDR3 is 15 residues long. The V gene end was trimmed by 1 base and the J gene end by 5 bases; junction bases not matched to a gene: 4. The chain's CDR3 is CASSLRTGVDQPQHF. In DNA form, the CDR3 reads TGTGCCAGCAGCTTGAGGACAGGGGTTGATCAGCCCCAGCATTTT.

The chain has TRBV9 and TRBJ1-1; a possible D gene is TRBD1 (6 bases). CDR3 length equals 14 residues. V lost 3 bases to trimming and J lost 1 base, with 10 bases between them. The germline CDR1 and CDR2 sequences are SGDLS and YYNGEE. The CDR3 reads CASSGKQGNTEAFF. The CDR3 bases are TGTGCCAGCAGCGGAAAACAGGGGAACACTGAAGCTTTCTTT. The full variable domain, its missing parts supplied by reference TRBV9 and TRBJ1-1, is DSGVTQTPKHLITATGQRVTLRCSPRSGDLSVYWYQQSLDQGLQFLIQYYNGEERAKGNILERFSAQQFPDLHSELNLSSLELGDSALYFCASSGKQGNTEAFFGQGTRLTVV.